The rows below give T cell receptor beta chains drawn from one sample of a study of tumor and adjacent non-tumor tissue in lung cancer. Via MiXCR, TCRdb re-called the multiplex PCR reads, giving one row per CDR3 protein. Of around 70,000 distinct CDR3 sequences detected, just under 60% appear once; the ten largest clones hold 20% to 25%. The sequenced sample was lung tumor tissue. These receptors were taken from a middle-aged man with non-small cell lung cancer. Both conserved end residues are part of each CDR3. A D gene is named only where the DNA matches it firmly. Some rows have no size entry. The others give once, few or many, or a class for an expanded clone.

j_call: TRBJ1-2
v_call: TRBV4-2
d_call: TRBD1
clone_size: many
cdr3_aa: CASSQDRGTGGYYGYTF
cdr3_nt: TGTGCCAGCAGCCAAGATCGAGGGACAGGGGGCTACTATGGCTACACCTTC

j_call: TRBJ2-1
v_call: TRBV29-1
d_call: .
clone_size: .
cdr3_aa: CSVEGWNEQFF
cdr3_nt: TGCAGCGTTGAAGGGTGGAATGAGCAGTTCTTC

j_call: TRBJ1-1
v_call: TRBV29-1
d_call: .
clone_size: .
cdr3_aa: CSVDGGQGRTEDFF
cdr3_nt: TGCAGCGTCGATGGAGGACAAGGAAGGACTGAAGATTTCTTT

j_call: TRBJ2-7
v_call: TRBV29-1
d_call: .
clone_size: once
cdr3_aa: CNVADYEQCF
cdr3_nt: TGCAACGTTGCAGACTACGAGCAGTGCTTC

j_call: TRBJ2-7
v_call: TRBV4-1
d_call: .
clone_size: .
cdr3_aa: CASSQTSEGAQEQYF
cdr3_nt: TGCGCCAGCAGCCAAACTAGCGAGGGGGCACAAGAGCAGTACTTC

j_call: TRBJ2-5
v_call: TRBV10-2
d_call: TRBD2
clone_size: few
cdr3_aa: CASSTGLAAETQYF
cdr3_nt: TGCGCCAGTAGCACGGGACTAGCGGCGGAGACCCAGTACTTC

j_call: TRBJ2-1
v_call: TRBV10-3
d_call: TRBD1
clone_size: .
cdr3_aa: CAISDFDRGYEQFF
cdr3_nt: TGTGCCATCAGTGATTTTGACAGGGGTTATGAGCAGTTTTTC

j_call: TRBJ2-3
v_call: TRBV6-6
d_call: TRBD1
clone_size: .
cdr3_aa: CASSYRDSTDSQYF
cdr3_nt: TGTGCCAGCAGTTACCGGGACAGCACAGATTCGCAGTATTTT

j_call: TRBJ2-2
v_call: TRBV6-6
d_call: TRBD2
clone_size: many
cdr3_aa: CASSYDPTSGSRELFF
cdr3_nt: TGTGCCAGCAGTTACGACCCGACTAGCGGGAGTCGGGAGCTGTTTTTT

j_call: TRBJ1-2
v_call: TRBV2
d_call: TRBD1
clone_size: .
cdr3_aa: CASTLQGNGYTF
cdr3_nt: TGTGCCAGCACCCTACAGGGGAATGGCTACACCTTC

j_call: TRBJ1-1
v_call: TRBV11-2
d_call: .
clone_size: .
cdr3_aa: CASSLPRQNTEGFF
cdr3_nt: TGTGCCAGCAGCTTACCCAGACAGAACACTGAAGGTTTCTTT

j_call: TRBJ1-4
v_call: TRBV28
d_call: .
clone_size: .
cdr3_aa: CASCFRAGRSSATNEKLFF
cdr3_nt: TGCGCCAGCTGTTTCCGGGCAGGACGATCTTCTGCAACTAATGAAAAACTGTTTTTT

j_call: TRBJ2-7
v_call: TRBV6-6
d_call: .
clone_size: many
cdr3_aa: CASSNHRDVGEQYF
cdr3_nt: TGTGCCAGCAGTAACCACAGGGATGTCGGCGAGCAGTACTTC

j_call: TRBJ2-5
v_call: TRBV12-3/TRBV12-4
d_call: TRBD1
clone_size: .
cdr3_aa: CASSDNRGNEETQYF
cdr3_nt: TGTGCCAGCAGTGACAACAGGGGTAATGAAGAGACCCAGTACTTC

j_call: TRBJ2-6
v_call: TRBV5-5
d_call: .
clone_size: .
cdr3_aa: CASSLSPHQPTLSWANVLTF
cdr3_nt: TGTGCCAGCAGCTTAAGCCCCCACCAACCCACTCTCTCTTGGGCCAACGTCCTGACCTTC

j_call: TRBJ2-6
v_call: TRBV11-2
d_call: .
clone_size: many
cdr3_aa: CASSWSDLSGANVLTF
cdr3_nt: TGTGCCAGCAGCTGGTCAGACCTCTCTGGGGCCAACGTCCTGACTTTC

j_call: TRBJ2-1
v_call: TRBV6-5
d_call: .
clone_size: .
cdr3_aa: CVSRTTRPEQFF
cdr3_nt: TGTGTCAGCAGAACTACAAGGCCTGAGCAGTTCTTC

j_call: TRBJ2-5
v_call: TRBV4-2
d_call: .
clone_size: .
cdr3_aa: CASSAGHGDQETQYF
cdr3_nt: TGTGCCAGCAGCGCGGGACATGGGGACCAAGAGACCCAGTACTTT

j_call: TRBJ2-1
v_call: TRBV6-6
d_call: .
clone_size: .
cdr3_aa: CASSSLQGGDNKQFF
cdr3_nt: TGTGCCAGCAGTTCCCTCCAGGGCGGAGACAATAAGCAATTCTTC

j_call: TRBJ1-1
v_call: TRBV11-1
d_call: .
clone_size: .
cdr3_aa: CACSPGAGDEASF
cdr3_nt: TGTGCCTGCAGCCCCGGGGCAGGGGATGAAGCTTCCTTT

j_call: TRBJ2-1
v_call: TRBV12-3/TRBV12-4
d_call: .
clone_size: few
cdr3_aa: CASSFRRGCNEQFF
cdr3_nt: TGTGCCAGCAGTTTCAGGAGGGGGTGCAATGAGCAGTTCTTC

j_call: TRBJ2-3
v_call: TRBV28
d_call: .
clone_size: .
cdr3_aa: CASSLGGTGTDTQYF
cdr3_nt: TGTGCCAGCAGTTTGGGGGGCACGGGTACAGATACGCAGTATTTT

j_call: TRBJ2-7
v_call: TRBV11-2
d_call: TRBD2
clone_size: medium-sized
cdr3_aa: CASSPQAGGYEQYF
cdr3_nt: TGTGCCAGCAGTCCCCAAGCGGGGGGGTACGAGCAGTACTTC

j_call: TRBJ1-2
v_call: TRBV4-1
d_call: .
clone_size: .
cdr3_aa: CASSGGSLIYGNTF
cdr3_nt: TGCGCCAGTAGCGGAGGCAGTCTCATTTATGGCAACACCTTC

j_call: TRBJ1-5
v_call: TRBV10-3
d_call: .
clone_size: .
cdr3_aa: CAIGRNRDSNQPQHF
cdr3_nt: TGTGCCATCGGCCGCAACAGGGATAGCAATCAGCCCCAGCATTTT

j_call: TRBJ2-3
v_call: TRBV24-1
d_call: .
clone_size: .
cdr3_aa: CATSGLGGRADTQYF
cdr3_nt: TGTGCCACCAGTGGCCTCGGCGGAAGGGCAGATACGCAGTATTTT

j_call: TRBJ1-2
v_call: TRBV6-1
d_call: .
clone_size: many
cdr3_aa: CASSHWGGYTF
cdr3_nt: TGTGCCAGCAGTCATTGGGGTGGCTACACCTTC

j_call: TRBJ2-7
v_call: TRBV6-1
d_call: TRBD1
clone_size: .
cdr3_aa: CASCTEDRGVYEQYF
cdr3_nt: TGTGCCAGCTGTACTGAGGACAGGGGGGTCTACGAGCAGTACTTC

j_call: TRBJ2-7
v_call: TRBV29-1
d_call: .
clone_size: many
cdr3_aa: CSVGTAYEQYF
cdr3_nt: TGCAGCGTTGGGACAGCCTACGAGCAGTACTTC

j_call: TRBJ2-5
v_call: TRBV14
d_call: .
clone_size: .
cdr3_aa: CPSSQRVVHETQYF
cdr3_nt: TGTCCCAGCAGCCAGAGAGTGGTACACGAGACCCAGTACTTC

j_call: TRBJ2-7
v_call: TRBV30
d_call: TRBD2
clone_size: .
cdr3_aa: CAWSDYSGRRSAYEQYF
cdr3_nt: TGTGCCTGGAGTGATTATAGCGGGAGGAGGTCGGCGTACGAGCAGTACTTC

j_call: TRBJ2-7
v_call: TRBV10-3
d_call: TRBD1
clone_size: many
cdr3_aa: CAISGATGGSYEQYF
cdr3_nt: TGTGCCATCAGTGGGGCGACAGGGGGCTCCTACGAGCAGTACTTC

j_call: TRBJ1-1
v_call: TRBV10-3
d_call: TRBD1
clone_size: many
cdr3_aa: CASRQGAQEGEAFF
cdr3_nt: TGTGCCTCCCGACAGGGGGCCCAGGAGGGGGAAGCTTTCTTT

j_call: TRBJ2-1
v_call: TRBV10-3
d_call: TRBD2
clone_size: .
cdr3_aa: CAISESKTSVRPWEQFF
cdr3_nt: TGTGCCATCAGTGAGAGTAAGACTAGCGTGAGGCCCTGGGAGCAGTTCTTC

j_call: TRBJ2-3
v_call: TRBV5-6
d_call: .
clone_size: many
cdr3_aa: CASSPDLGGTDTQYF
cdr3_nt: TGTGCCAGCAGCCCGGACTTAGGGGGCACAGATACGCAGTATTTT

j_call: TRBJ2-4
v_call: TRBV11-3
d_call: .
clone_size: .
cdr3_aa: CASSKMRQIQLAKNVQYF
cdr3_nt: TGTGCCAGCAGCAAGATGAGACAGATACAATTGGCCAAAAACGTTCAGTACTTC

j_call: TRBJ2-6
v_call: TRBV5-1
d_call: .
clone_size: .
cdr3_aa: CASSLVAGEEGANVLTF
cdr3_nt: TGCGCCAGCAGCTTGGTGGCAGGGGAAGAGGGGGCCAACGTCCTGACTTTC

j_call: TRBJ2-3
v_call: TRBV6-1
d_call: .
clone_size: .
cdr3_aa: CASSPLGGTDTHCF
cdr3_nt: TGTGCCAGCAGCCCACTCGGGGGCACAGATACGCACTGTTTT

j_call: TRBJ2-3
v_call: TRBV5-6
d_call: .
clone_size: .
cdr3_aa: CASSLGGLVDTQYF
cdr3_nt: TGTGCCAGCTCCCTGGGGGGATTGGTGGATACGCAGTATTTT

j_call: TRBJ2-6
v_call: TRBV29-1
d_call: TRBD2
clone_size: .
cdr3_aa: CSFGELGRANVLTF
cdr3_nt: TGCAGCTTTGGAGAGCTCGGGAGGGCCAATGTCCTGACTTTC

j_call: TRBJ1-5
v_call: TRBV28
d_call: .
clone_size: many
cdr3_aa: CASSFRVNQPQHF
cdr3_nt: TGTGCCAGCAGTTTCAGGGTTAATCAGCCCCAGCATTTT

j_call: TRBJ2-3
v_call: TRBV6-1
d_call: .
clone_size: many
cdr3_aa: CASRSDRTDTQYF
cdr3_nt: TGTGCCAGCAGATCGGACCGGACAGATACGCAGTATTTT

j_call: TRBJ2-4
v_call: TRBV20-1
d_call: .
clone_size: .
cdr3_aa: CSAPRGGGAKNIQYF
cdr3_nt: TGCAGTGCTCCTAGGGGGGGCGGGGCCAAAAACATTCAGTACTTC

j_call: TRBJ2-1
v_call: TRBV29-1
d_call: .
clone_size: many
cdr3_aa: CSVEDPGRQGTNEQFF
cdr3_nt: TGCAGCGTTGAAGATCCGGGGCGGCAGGGAACGAATGAGCAGTTCTTC

j_call: TRBJ2-7
v_call: TRBV11-1
d_call: .
clone_size: .
cdr3_aa: CSSRSNLVGDTEQYF
cdr3_nt: TGTTCCAGCAGATCCAACCTAGTGGGAGACACCGAGCAGTACTTC

j_call: TRBJ1-5
v_call: TRBV6-1
d_call: .
clone_size: .
cdr3_aa: CAGIVDSTQPQHF
cdr3_nt: TGTGCCGGCATTGTGGACAGCACTCAGCCCCAGCATTTT

j_call: TRBJ1-3
v_call: TRBV5-6
d_call: .
clone_size: many
cdr3_aa: CASSLPTGLSGNTIYF
cdr3_nt: TGTGCCAGCAGCTTGCCCACAGGGCTCTCTGGAAACACCATATATTTT

j_call: TRBJ2-7
v_call: TRBV11-2
d_call: .
clone_size: once
cdr3_aa: CASSLDRGEYEQYF
cdr3_nt: TGTGCCAGCAGCTTAGACAGGGGGGAGTACGAACAGTACTTC